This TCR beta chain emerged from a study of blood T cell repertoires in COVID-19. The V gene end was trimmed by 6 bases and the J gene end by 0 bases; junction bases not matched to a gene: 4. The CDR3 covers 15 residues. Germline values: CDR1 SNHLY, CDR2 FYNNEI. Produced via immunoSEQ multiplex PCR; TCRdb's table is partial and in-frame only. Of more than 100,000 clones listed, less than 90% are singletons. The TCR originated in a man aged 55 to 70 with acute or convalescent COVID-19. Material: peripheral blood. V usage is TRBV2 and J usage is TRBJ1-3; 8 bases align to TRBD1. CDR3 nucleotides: TGTGCCAGCAGCGAAACAGGGGGCTCTGGAAACACCATATATTTT. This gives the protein CASSETGGSGNTIYF.